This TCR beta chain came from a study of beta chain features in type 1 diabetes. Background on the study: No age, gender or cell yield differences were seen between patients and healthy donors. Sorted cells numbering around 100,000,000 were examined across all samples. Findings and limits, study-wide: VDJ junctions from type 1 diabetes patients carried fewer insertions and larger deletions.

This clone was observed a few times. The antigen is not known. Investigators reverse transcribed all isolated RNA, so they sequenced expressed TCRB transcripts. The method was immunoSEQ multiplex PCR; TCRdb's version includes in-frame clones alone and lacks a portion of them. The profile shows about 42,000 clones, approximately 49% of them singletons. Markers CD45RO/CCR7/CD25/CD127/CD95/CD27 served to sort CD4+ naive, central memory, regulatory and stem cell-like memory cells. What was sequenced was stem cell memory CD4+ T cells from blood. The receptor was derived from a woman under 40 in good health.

This chain's CDR3 is CASSPTGGRAYEQYF. CDR3 coding DNA: TGTGCCAGCAGTCCGACAGGGGGCCGGGCCTACGAGCAGTACTTC. J is TRBJ2-7 and V is TRBV28; TRBD1 matches 10 bases. The CDR3 has 15 amino acids. Germline V gives CDR1 MDHEN, CDR2 SYDVKM. The V gene end was trimmed by 5 bases and the J gene end by 2 bases; junction bases not matched to a gene: 6. The full variable domain, its missing parts supplied by reference TRBV28 and TRBJ2-7, is DVKVTQSSRYLVKRTGEKVFLECVQDMDHENMFWYRQDPGLGLRLIYFSYDVKMKEKGDIPEGYSVSREKKERFSLILESASTNQTSMYLCASSPTGGRAYEQYFGPGTRLTVT.